This TCR beta chain is drawn from a study of breast tumors, draining lymph nodes, adjacent tissues. Whole-study findings and limits: Luminal-like breast cancer showed significantly higher tumor–nontumor repertoire similarity than basal-like.

Of note for this clonotype: Its antigen remains unidentified.

The CDR3 contains 13 residues. V lost 6 bases to trimming and J lost 8 bases; unmatched junction nucleotides: 5. Germline CDR1 is DFQATT and CDR2 is SNEGSKA (reference sequence). TCRdb fed the multiplex PCR reads into MiXCR, producing one record per CDR3 protein. The top ten hold over 25% of the sample, which has more than 14,000 distinct CDR3 sequences, around 47% seen once. What was sequenced was tumor-adjacent breast tissue. The sequence derives from a female donor with breast cancer. Some clones in this sample may be carry-over from other donors' samples. The rearrangement uses TRBV20-1 and TRBJ1-4; 11 bases line up with TRBD1. As DNA, the CDR3 is TGCAGTGCAAGGGACAGGGGGAACGAAAAACTGTTTTTT. This translates into CSARDRGNEKLFF.